The next 32 T cell receptor beta chains were all read from a single sample in a study of CD8 T cells in Susac syndrome. With random hexamers, 0.5 to 1 ug RNA was reverse transcribed. TCRdb re-called the immunoSEQ multiplex PCR reads with MiXCR, one entry per CDR3 protein. The table lists around 300,000 distinct CDR3 sequences, approximately 90% of them singletons, with around 0.2% in the top ten. Source material: CD8+ T cells from PBMCs. These TCRs come from a human donor with multiple sclerosis.

The rearrangement links TRBV2 to TRBJ2-3; D gene unclear. In germline, CDR1 is SNHLY, CDR2 FYNNEI. CDR3 size: 10 residues. Trimming shortened V by 7 bases and J by 3 bases, and 2 bases separated the two germline ends. The CDR3 bases are TGTGCCAGCATTACAGATACGCAGTATTTT. It translates to CASITDTQYF.

This chain connects TRBV7-9 to TRBJ2-5; no reliable D call. Germline loops: CDR1 SEHNR, CDR2 FQNEAQ (reference sequence). Between the trimmed V and J ends, which lost 0 bases and 2 bases, there was a span of 7 bases. This CDR3 is built from 14 residues. The CDR3, as DNA: TGTGCCAGCAGCTTAGCAATGAGTCAAGAGACCCAGTACTTC. Translation: CASSLAMSQETQYF.

V gene TRBV6-1 combines with J gene TRBJ1-1; D not resolved. Trimming took off 1 base at V and 4 bases at J, with 13 bases between the two ends. The CDR3 sequence is 15 residues long. Germline CDR1 reads MNHNS; CDR2 reads SASEGT. The CDR3 coding sequence is TGTGCCAGCAGTGAAGAGGACGGGGAAAGCACTGAAGCTTTCTTT. This codes for CASSEEDGESTEAFF.

This chain joins TRBV21-1 and TRBJ2-5; the listed D gene, TRBD2, was not tested against the DNA. TRBV21-1 is flagged as a pseudogene. The CDR3 totals 14 residues. The CDR3 loop reads CASSKGEGVKTQYF. The DNA for the CDR3 is TGTGCCAGCAGCAAAGGGGAGGGGGTAAAGACCCAGTACTTC.

There are a few counts of this clonotype. The V and J genes are TRBV3-1 and TRBJ2-7; 10 bases fit TRBD2. V shed 4 bases, J shed 4 bases, and the junction held 7 bases outside the gene matches. CDR3 size: 15 residues. The V gene's germline CDR1 is LGHDT and CDR2 YNNKEL (reference sequence). CDR3 in DNA: TGTGCCAGCAGCCCCCGGACTAGCGGTAATTACGAGCAGTACTTC. Translated, it gives CASSPRTSGNYEQYF.

The chain is built from TRBV19 and TRBJ2-1; 7 positions match TRBD2. The CDR3 is 20 amino acids. Germline CDR1 is LNHDA and CDR2 is SQIVND (reference sequence). V gave up 1 base and J gave up 6 bases; unmatched junction bases: 21. The CDR3 here is CASSIVNPAGGGLFGNEQFF. The CDR3, as DNA: TGTGCCAGTAGTATAGTTAACCCGGCGGGCGGGGGTCTATTCGGCAATGAGCAGTTCTTC.

The genes are TRBV6-5 and TRBJ1-1; unclear D gene. Between the trimmed V and J ends, which lost 4 bases and 1 base, there was a span of 28 bases. The CDR3 runs to 20 residues. Germline V gives CDR1 MNHEY, CDR2 SVGAGI. CDR3 in amino acids: CASSSLLPIDRRSKNTEAFF. The CDR3 DNA follows: TGTGCCAGCAGTTCCTTATTGCCTATTGACCGCAGGAGTAAGAACACTGAAGCTTTCTTT.

The chain combines TRBV6-1 with TRBJ2-1; 12 nucleotides match TRBD2. CDR1 and CDR2 from the germline V gene are MNHNS and SASEGT. CDR3 length: 19 amino acids. The V gene end was trimmed by 5 bases and the J gene end by 2 bases; junction bases not matched to a gene: 13. This CDR3 reads CASSLSAILAGGTYNEQFF. The CDR3 DNA sequence: TGTGCCAGCAGTCTTTCGGCCATACTAGCGGGAGGAACCTACAATGAGCAGTTCTTC.

The chain has TRBV29-1 and TRBJ2-2; TRBD1 is a possible D gene (6 bases). This CDR3 region has 15 residues. Trimming removed 6 bases from V and 3 bases from J, with 17 bases in between. Germline V gene sequence: CDR1 SQVTM, CDR2 ANQGSEA. This CDR3 reads CSVPRTELHTGELFF. In nucleotides, the CDR3 is TGCAGCGTCCCTCGGACAGAGCTCCACACCGGGGAGCTGTTTTTT.

The chain is built from TRBV7-9 and TRBJ2-7; perhaps D is TRBD1 or TRBD2 (5 bases each). CDR3 length: 12 amino acids. Germline V CDR1 and CDR2: SEHNR, FQNEAQ (reference sequence). V gave up 4 bases and J gave up 7 bases, with 11 bases separating them. In DNA form, the CDR3 reads TGTGCCAGCAGCTCTTCAGGGAGAGAGCAGTACTTC. Its translation is CASSSSGREQYF.

The J gene is TRBJ1-5, the V gene TRBV2, with D tentatively TRBD1 (5 bases). V was shortened by 7 bases and J by 9 bases, with 19 bases between the two germline ends. Germline V gene data show CDR1 as SNHLY and CDR2 as FYNNEI. The CDR3 spans 14 residues. In DNA, the CDR3 is TGTGCCAGCAACAGGCGGGCCGATGGATCGCCCCAGCATTTT. It codes for CASNRRADGSPQHF.

A few counts support this clonotype. The V call is TRBV12-3 or TRBV12-4, the J call TRBJ2-6, with D unresolved. V dropped 5 bases and J dropped 0 bases, with 11 bases sitting between them. CDR3 length equals 16 residues. The CDR3 DNA reads as TGTGCCAGCAGTCCCGACGGTCGCTCTGGGGCCAACGTCCTGACTTTC. It translates to CASSPDGRSGANVLTF.

The chain recombines TRBV25-1 with TRBJ2-3, with D perhaps TRBD1 or TRBD2 (5 bases each). V shed 6 bases and J shed 2 bases, with 21 bases lying between them. Germline assignment: CDR1 MGHDK and CDR2 SYGVNS. The CDR3 contains 17 residues. CDR3 bases: TGTGCCAGCAGGGAACACGGGACGATCAAACTCACAGATACGCAGTATTTT. It yields the protein CASREHGTIKLTDTQYF. The full variable domain, completed using reference TRBV25-1 and TRBJ2-3, is EADIYQTPRYLVIGTGKKITLECSQTMGHDKMYWYQQDPGMELHLIHYSYGVNSTEKGDLSSESTVSRIRTEHFPLTLESARPSHTSQYLCASREHGTIKLTDTQYFGPGTRLTVL.

The V gene is TRBV9, the J gene TRBJ2-3; 10 bases align to TRBD2. V trimming: 2 bases; J trimming: 5 bases; junction bases outside the gene matches: 2. The CDR3 sequence is 14 residues long. Germline lookup yields CDR1 SGDLS and CDR2 YYNGEE. CDR3 amino acids: CASSVRTSGDTQYF. CDR3 sequence (DNA): TGTGCCAGCAGCGTCCGGACTAGCGGAGATACGCAGTATTTT.

This chain links TRBV28 with TRBJ2-5, with TRBD2 identical over 10 bases. V trimming: 5 bases; J trimming: 3 bases; junction bases outside the gene matches: 6. This CDR3 region has 15 residues. Germline lookup yields CDR1 MDHEN and CDR2 SYDVKM. CDR3: CASSRRTSGKETQYF. CDR3 bases: TGTGCCAGCAGTAGGCGGACTAGCGGAAAAGAGACCCAGTACTTC.

This chain joins TRBV28 and TRBJ2-3; 12 positions agree with TRBD2. Unmatched junction bases numbered 9, after V lost 5 bases and J lost 6 bases. CDR1 is MDHEN, CDR2 SYDVKM, per germline. CDR3 size: 16 residues. The CDR3 DNA reads as TGTGCCAGCAGTCCGATACTAGCGGGAGGTTCGGATACGCAGTATTTT. This encodes CASSPILAGGSDTQYF. Complete variable domain (other parts from reference TRBV28 and TRBJ2-3): DVKVTQSSRYLVKRTGEKVFLECVQDMDHENMFWYRQDPGLGLRLIYFSYDVKMKEKGDIPEGYSVSREKKERFSLILESASTNQTSMYLCASSPILAGGSDTQYFGPGTRLTVL.

J is TRBJ2-2 and V is TRBV12-3 or TRBV12-4; D is possibly TRBD2 (5 bases). V shed 9 bases and J shed 6 bases, with 8 bases lying between them. CDR3 size: 11 residues. CDR3 residues: CASSAAGELFF. The CDR3 DNA is TGTGCCAGTAGCGCGGCCGGGGAGCTGTTTTTT.

The rearrangement uses TRBV6-2 or TRBV6-3 and TRBJ2-3, with 12 bases lining up with TRBD1. Germline V gives CDR1 MNHEY, CDR2 SVGEGT. The length of the CDR3 is 15 residues. V lost 4 bases and J lost 5; bases outside the gene matches: 4. The CDR3 loop reads CASSLWDRGQDTQYF. Here the CDR3 DNA reads TGTGCCAGCAGTTTATGGGACAGGGGGCAAGATACGCAGTATTTT.

The J gene is TRBJ2-7, the V gene TRBV7-2, with a weak D call TRBD2 (5 bases). Trimming took off 4 bases at V and 2 bases at J, with 12 bases between the two ends. The CDR3 loop spans 14 amino acids. In germline, CDR1 is SGHTA, CDR2 FQGNSA. Here the CDR3 DNA reads TGTGCCAGCAGCTCCCCGGGATTTACCTACGAGCAGTACTTC. This gives the protein CASSSPGFTYEQYF.

This chain connects TRBV11-2 to TRBJ1-1, with D hard to call. This CDR3 contains 11 residues. Germline assignment: CDR1 SGHAT and CDR2 FQNNGV. CDR3 protein: CSWSGITEAFF. DNA for the CDR3: TGTTCTTGGTCTGGGATCACTGAAGCTTTCTTT.

This clonotype occurred a few times. The J gene is TRBJ2-1, the V gene TRBV6-2 or TRBV6-3, with 7 bases matching TRBD2. This CDR3 contains 18 residues. CDR1 and CDR2 from the germline V gene are MNHEY and SVGEGT. V trimming: 0 bases; J trimming: 8 bases; junction bases outside the gene matches: 16. This CDR3 reads CASSYSLGDGGRGYEQFF. CDR3 sequence (DNA): TGTGCCAGCAGTTACTCACTGGGGGATGGCGGGAGAGGGTATGAGCAGTTCTTC.

This clonotype was picked up a small number of times. The chain has TRBV5-4 and TRBJ2-7, with TRBD2 matching 7 bases. The V segment lost 0 bases and the J segment 3 bases; nucleotides outside the gene matches: 6. Germline V gene sequence: CDR1 SGHNT, CDR2 YYREEE (reference sequence). This CDR3 comprises 15 residues. The CDR3 DNA reads TGTGCCAGCAGCTTGGAGAGTAGCGGGCACTACGAGCAGTACTTC. Translating it yields CASSLESSGHYEQYF.

This clonotype was detected only a few times. The chain combines TRBV5-1 with TRBJ2-7; 12 bases are shared with TRBD2. Per germline, CDR1 SGHRS and CDR2 YFSETQ. V trimming: 1 base; J trimming: 4 bases; junction bases outside the gene matches: 3. CDR3 size: 15 residues. CDR3 region: CASSLTTSGSYEQYF. The CDR3, as DNA: TGCGCCAGCAGCTTGACGACTAGCGGGAGTTACGAGCAGTACTTC.

The chain is built from TRBV27 and TRBJ2-1, with 7 bases fitting TRBD1. This CDR3 contains 13 residues. V lost 5 bases and J lost 6; bases outside the gene matches: 4. Germline CDR1 MNHEY, CDR2 SMNVEV (reference sequence). Written as DNA, the CDR3 is TGTGCCAGCAGTCGACAGGGTCTCAATGAGCAGTTCTTC. This sequence encodes CASSRQGLNEQFF.

The chain combines TRBV20-1 with TRBJ2-2, with 9 bases identical to TRBD1. Germline values: CDR1 DFQATT, CDR2 SNEGSKA (reference sequence). The CDR3 length is 14 residues. With V trimmed by 5 bases and J by 5 bases, 6 bases remained unmatched. CDR3 nucleotide sequence: TGCAGTGCTGATACAGGGGGCAGTACCGGGGAGCTGTTTTTT. Translation: CSADTGGSTGELFF.

V usage is TRBV5-4 and J usage is TRBJ1-4; D is unclear. From germline, CDR1 is SGHNT and CDR2 YYREEE (reference sequence). This CDR3 comprises 14 residues. Trimming took 2 bases from V and 0 from J, leaving 5 bases between them. CDR3: CASSFGATNEKLFF. The CDR3 region has the DNA TGTGCCAGCAGCTTTGGGGCAACTAATGAAAAACTGTTTTTT.

The chain links TRBV11-2 to TRBJ1-2; D is uncertain. Trimming took 2 bases from V and 6 from J, leaving 10 bases between them. CDR1 is SGHAT and CDR2 is FQNNGV in the germline V gene. This CDR3 is 13 amino acids long. The CDR3 loop reads CASSLSDRHGYTF. As DNA, the CDR3 is TGTGCCAGCAGCTTATCCGACCGACATGGCTACACCTTC.

The V gene is TRBV6-4, the J gene TRBJ2-1; TRBD2 matches 11 bases. The V and J ends lost 6 bases and 7 bases, in that order; junction bases with no gene match: 11. The CDR3 runs 16 residues. Germline CDR1 reads MRHNA; CDR2 reads SNTAGT. CDR3 amino acids: CASSHFSGGEVNEQFF. CDR3 bases: TGTGCCAGCAGCCATTTTAGCGGGGGGGAGGTGAATGAGCAGTTCTTC.

This chain joins TRBV6-5 and TRBJ2-5; 10 nucleotides align to TRBD1. CDR1 and CDR2 from the germline V gene are MNHEY and SVGAGI. The V and J ends lost 3 bases and 1 base, in that order; junction bases with no gene match: 5. The CDR3 has 16 residues. For the CDR3, the DNA is TGTGCCAGCAGTTATACCGGGACAGGGGCCCAAGAGACCCAGTACTTC. This encodes CASSYTGTGAQETQYF.

The rearrangement uses TRBV29-1 and TRBJ2-7; D not resolved. V gave up 6 bases and J gave up 4 bases, with 10 bases separating them. Germline CDR1 reads SQVTM; CDR2 reads ANQGSEA. This CDR3 contains 11 residues. CDR3 bases: TGCAGCGTGCTCGTCGGTTACGAGCAGTACTTC. Translated: CSVLVGYEQYF.

The rearrangement links TRBV5-1 to TRBJ2-5, with D perhaps TRBD1 (5 bases). Germline V lookup: CDR1 SGHRS, CDR2 YFSETQ. Between the trimmed V and J ends, which lost 0 bases and 5 bases, there was a span of 11 bases. This CDR3 contains 14 residues. The CDR3 reads CASSLDRWRETQYF. CDR3 coding DNA: TGCGCCAGCAGCTTGGACAGGTGGCGGGAGACCCAGTACTTC.

This chain links TRBV7-9 with TRBJ2-7; 10 bases are shared with TRBD1. The CDR3 has 17 amino acids. Trimming cost V 4 bases and J 1 base; bases outside gene matches: 10. Germline values: CDR1 SEHNR, CDR2 FQNEAQ (reference sequence). DNA of the CDR3: TGTGCCAGCAGCTACCACCCTGGGACAGGGGCGTCCTACGAGCAGTACTTC. It codes for CASSYHPGTGASYEQYF.